The 5 T cell receptor beta chains given below trace back to one sample, sequenced in a study of blood T cell repertoires in COVID-19. TCRdb's copy holds only in-frame clones and misses some; the assay was immunoSEQ multiplex PCR. The sample lists approximately 260,000 clones, approximately 88% seen once, with around 1.3% in the top ten. The specimen sequenced was PBMCs or T cells enriched from blood (not recorded which). The receptors were sampled from a woman in her 40s with acute COVID-19.

The gene calls are TRBV28 and TRBJ1-2; tentative D call: TRBD1 (6 bases). This CDR3 comprises 15 residues. The germline CDR1 and CDR2 sequences are MDHEN and SYDVKM. V gave up 9 bases and J gave up 2 bases, with 19 bases separating them. CDR3 protein: CASYNDYRGNYGYTF. The CDR3 coding sequence is TGTGCCAGTTATAACGATTATAGGGGGAACTATGGCTACACCTTC.

As DNA, the CDR3 is TGCAGCACCGAACAGGACAGGGGAGGGTATGGCTACACCTTC. It specifies CSTEQDRGGYGYTF. The chain uses TRBV29-1 and TRBJ1-2; 9 bases agree with TRBD1. After removal of 8 bases from V and 5 bases from J, the junction contained 12 bases not matched to a gene. The CDR3 loop spans 14 amino acids. Germline V gene data show CDR1 as SQVTM and CDR2 as ANQGSEA.

The J gene is TRBJ1-1, the V gene TRBV30; D gene uncertain. The germline CDR1 and CDR2 sequences are GTSNPN and SVGIG (reference sequence). CDR3 length equals 15 residues. The V end was cut by 2 bases, the J end by 6 bases, with 19 bases between. The CDR3 coding sequence is TGTGCCTGGAGTCCTAATGTCGGGGAAGGAGCTGAAGCTTTCTTT. Amino acid sequence: CAWSPNVGEGAEAFF.

The V gene is TRBV12-3 or TRBV12-4, the J gene TRBJ1-2; D is possibly TRBD1 (5 bases). Trimming removed 7 bases at V and 4 bases at J, with 13 bases between. The CDR3 length is 13 residues. This chain's CDR3 is CASTNKTGYGYTF. The CDR3 coding sequence is TGTGCCAGCACCAATAAAACAGGCTATGGCTACACCTTC.

The chain carries TRBV11-2 and TRBJ1-4, with D perhaps TRBD1 (5 bases). The CDR3 sequence is 15 residues long. The germline CDR1 and CDR2 sequences are SGHAT and FQNNGV. The ends were cut back, 3 bases at V and 8 bases at J, with 16 bases in the middle. The CDR3 bases are TGTGCCAGCAGCTTGGGTGTGGCAGGGAAAGAAAAACTGTTTTTT. Its translation is CASSLGVAGKEKLFF.